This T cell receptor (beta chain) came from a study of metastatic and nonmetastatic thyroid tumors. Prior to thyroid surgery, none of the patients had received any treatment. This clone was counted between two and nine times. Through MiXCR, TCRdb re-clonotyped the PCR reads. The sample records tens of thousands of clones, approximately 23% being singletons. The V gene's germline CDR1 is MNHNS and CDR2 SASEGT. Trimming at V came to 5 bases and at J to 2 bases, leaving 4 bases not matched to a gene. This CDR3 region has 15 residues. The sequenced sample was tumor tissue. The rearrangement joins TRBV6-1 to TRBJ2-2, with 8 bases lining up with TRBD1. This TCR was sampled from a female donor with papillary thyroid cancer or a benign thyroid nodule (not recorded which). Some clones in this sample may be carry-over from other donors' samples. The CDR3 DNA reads TGTGCCAGCAGTCCCGGACAGGGTAACACCGGGGAGCTGTTTTTT. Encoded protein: CASSPGQGNTGELFF.